One T cell receptor (beta chain) is described in this entry. The antigen remains undetermined. V was clipped by 2 bases and J by 3 bases, with 10 bases between them. CDR1 is MDHEN, CDR2 SYDVKM, per germline. CDR3 length: 14 residues. The sample is drawn from a study of cytomegalovirus exposure and HLA in healthy donors. Study-wide results and limits: At a 0.05 false discovery rate, a later analysis found 16,951 TCR beta sequences to be associated with HLA alleles. Other equally common chains were less clonally expanded than HLA-associated TCR beta chains, a later analysis showed.

Amplification used 60 Vbeta primers and 13 Jbeta primers. Using immunoSEQ multiplex PCR, the repertoire was profiled, and TCRdb retains in-frame clones only, with some absent. This table has approximately 170,000 clones, around 80% appearing once. The clonotype was recovered from a woman in her 40s in good health and CMV-seronegative. Sample: PBMCs. The rearrangement uses TRBV28 and TRBJ1-2, with unresolved D. CDR3 in amino acids: CASSLGRLHYGYTF. The CDR3 nucleotides read TGTGCCAGCAGTTTAGGGAGGCTCCACTATGGCTACACCTTC.